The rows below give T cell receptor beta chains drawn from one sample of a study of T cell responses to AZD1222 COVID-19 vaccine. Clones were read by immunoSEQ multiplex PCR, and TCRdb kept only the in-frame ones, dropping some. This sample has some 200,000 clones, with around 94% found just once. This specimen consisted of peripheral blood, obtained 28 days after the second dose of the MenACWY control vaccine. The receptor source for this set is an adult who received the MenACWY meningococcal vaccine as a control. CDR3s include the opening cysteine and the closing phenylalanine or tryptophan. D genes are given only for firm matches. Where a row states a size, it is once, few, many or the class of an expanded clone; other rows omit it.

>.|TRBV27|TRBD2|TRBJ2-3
CASSLSVTAGGPDTQYF
TGTGCCAGCAGTTTATCTGTTACAGCGGGGGGCCCTGATACGCAGTATTTT
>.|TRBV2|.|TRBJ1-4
CASTPGGGSATNEKLFF
TGTGCCAGCACGCCTGGTGGAGGATCAGCAACTAATGAAAAACTGTTTTTT
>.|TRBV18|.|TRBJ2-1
CASSRGGSYNEQFF
TGTGCCAGCTCAAGGGGGGGATCCTACAATGAGCAGTTCTTC
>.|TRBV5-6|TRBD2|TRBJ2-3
CASSLLVGRETSTDTQYF
TGTGCCAGCAGCTTGTTAGTTGGGAGGGAAACTAGCACAGATACGCAGTATTTT
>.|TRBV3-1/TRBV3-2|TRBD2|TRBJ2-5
CASSQGLGTNQETQYF
TGTGCCAGCAGCCAAGGATTGGGGACTAACCAAGAGACCCAGTACTTC
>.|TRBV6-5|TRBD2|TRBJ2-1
CASSRGRIGRNEQFF
TGTGCCAGCAGCCGCGGGAGGATTGGGAGAAATGAGCAGTTCTTC
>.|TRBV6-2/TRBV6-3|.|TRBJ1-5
CASSETGYQPQHF
TGTGCCAGCAGCGAGACGGGTTATCAGCCCCAGCATTTT
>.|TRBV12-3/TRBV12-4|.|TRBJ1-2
CASSRPGEEGYTF
TGTGCCAGCAGTCGCCCGGGGGAGGAGGGCTACACCTTC
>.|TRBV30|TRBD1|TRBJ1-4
CAWSATLTGNSEKLFF
TGTGCCTGGAGTGCCACCCTGACAGGGAATAGTGAAAAACTGTTTTTT
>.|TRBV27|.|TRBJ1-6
CASSLSAGNGSPLHF
TGTGCCAGCAGTTTATCGGCAGGCAACGGATCACCCCTCCACTTT
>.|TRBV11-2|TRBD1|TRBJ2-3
CASSPRTGRTDTQYF
TGTGCCAGCAGCCCGAGGACAGGGAGGACAGATACGCAGTATTTT
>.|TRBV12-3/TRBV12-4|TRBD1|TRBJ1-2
CASRNGTGDGYTF
TGTGCCAGCAGGAACGGGACAGGGGATGGCTACACCTTC
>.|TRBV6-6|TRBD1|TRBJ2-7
CASSTGQGIVYEQYF
TGTGCCAGCAGTACGGGACAGGGAATCGTCTACGAGCAGTACTTC
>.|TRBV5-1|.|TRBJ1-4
CASSLWTNEKLFF
TGCGCCAGCAGCTTGTGGACTAATGAAAAACTGTTTTTT
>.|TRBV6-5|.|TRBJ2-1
CASRDSYNEQFF
TGTGCGTCCCGGGACTCCTACAATGAGCAGTTCTTC
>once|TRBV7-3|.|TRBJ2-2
CASSRGSAGELFF
TGTGCCAGCAGCCGAGGGAGCGCCGGGGAGCTGTTTTTT
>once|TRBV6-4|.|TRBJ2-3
CASSPAGLRGTDTQYF
TGTGCCAGCAGCCCCGCCGGGCTTAGGGGGACAGATACGCAGTATTTT
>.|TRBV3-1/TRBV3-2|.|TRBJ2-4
CASSQEGSLNIQYF
TGTGCCAGCAGCCAAGAGGGAAGCCTGAACATTCAGTACTTC
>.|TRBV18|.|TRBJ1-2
CASSPPELEGYTF
TGTGCCAGCTCACCACCCGAATTAGAGGGCTACACCTTC
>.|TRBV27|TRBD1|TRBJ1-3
CASSLKGGPGNTIYF
TGTGCCAGCAGTTTAAAAGGGGGCCCTGGAAACACCATATATTTT
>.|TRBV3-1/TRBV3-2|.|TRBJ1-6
CASSQLPRGGNSPLHF
TGTGCCAGCAGCCAACTTCCAAGGGGTGGTAATTCACCCCTCCACTTT
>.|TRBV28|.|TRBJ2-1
CASSLLQTSSYNEQFF
TGTGCCAGCAGTTTACTACAGACGAGCTCCTACAATGAGCAGTTCTTC
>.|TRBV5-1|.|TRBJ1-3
CASSLRTGSSGNTIYF
TGCGCCAGCAGCTTGAGGACGGGATCTTCTGGAAACACCATATATTTT